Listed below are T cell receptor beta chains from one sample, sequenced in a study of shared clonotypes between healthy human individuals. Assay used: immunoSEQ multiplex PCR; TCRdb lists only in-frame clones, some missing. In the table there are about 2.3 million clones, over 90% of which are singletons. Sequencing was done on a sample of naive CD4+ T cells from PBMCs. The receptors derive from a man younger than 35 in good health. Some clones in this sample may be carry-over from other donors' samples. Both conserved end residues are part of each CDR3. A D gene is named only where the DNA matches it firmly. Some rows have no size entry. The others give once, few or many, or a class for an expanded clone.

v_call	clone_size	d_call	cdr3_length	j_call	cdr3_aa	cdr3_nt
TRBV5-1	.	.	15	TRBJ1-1	CASRADSSMNTEAFF	TGCGCCAGCAGGGCAGACAGCTCCATGAACACTGAAGCTTTCTTT
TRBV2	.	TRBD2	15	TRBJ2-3	CASSPGLARTDTQYF	TGTGCCAGCAGTCCCGGACTAGCCAGGACAGATACGCAGTATTTT
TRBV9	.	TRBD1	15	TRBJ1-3	CASSSRQGAGNTIYF	TGTGCCAGCAGCTCGCGACAGGGGGCTGGAAACACCATATATTTT
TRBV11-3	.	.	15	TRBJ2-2	CASSLGAVNTGELFF	TGTGCCAGCAGCTTAGGGGCCGTGAACACCGGGGAGCTGTTTTTT
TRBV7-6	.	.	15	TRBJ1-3	CASSLGGPSGNTIYF	TGTGCCAGCAGCTTAGGGGGGCCGTCTGGAAACACCATATATTTT
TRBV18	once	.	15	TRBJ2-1	CASLDMRSSYNEQFF	TGTGCCAGCTTGGACATGAGGAGCTCCTACAATGAGCAGTTCTTC
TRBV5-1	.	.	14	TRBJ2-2	CASSIRTNTGELFF	TGCGCCAGCAGCATACGGACGAACACCGGGGAGCTGTTTTTT
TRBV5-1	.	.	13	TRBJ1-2	CASSLDGGYGYTF	TGCGCCAGCAGCTTGGACGGGGGTTACGGCTACACCTTC
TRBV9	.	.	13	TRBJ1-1	CASSVASTTEAFF	TGTGCCAGCAGCGTAGCCTCCACCACTGAAGCTTTCTTT
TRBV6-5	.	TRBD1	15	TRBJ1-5	CASSRTGPSNQPQHF	TGTGCCAGCAGCAGGACAGGGCCGAGCAATCAGCCCCAGCATTTT
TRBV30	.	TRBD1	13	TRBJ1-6	CAWSDRGNSPLHF	TGTGCCTGGAGCGACAGGGGTAATTCACCCCTCCACTTT
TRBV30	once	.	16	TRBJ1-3	CAWSLSIMLPGNTIYF	TGTGCCTGGAGTCTCTCCATCATGTTGCCTGGAAACACCATATATTTT
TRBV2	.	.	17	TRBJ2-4	CASSDPRDSNLRNIQYF	TGTGCCAGCAGTGACCCCAGGGACTCGAACCTCAGGAACATTCAGTACTTC
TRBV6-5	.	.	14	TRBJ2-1	CASSYASYYNEQFF	TGTGCCAGCAGTTACGCTAGCTACTACAATGAGCAGTTCTTC
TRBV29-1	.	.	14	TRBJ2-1	CSVDAGPSYNEQFF	TGCAGCGTGGACGCCGGGCCCTCCTACAATGAGCAGTTCTTC
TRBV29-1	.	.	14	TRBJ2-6	CSVGSNSGANVLTF	TGCAGCGTTGGGTCGAACTCTGGGGCCAACGTCCTGACTTTC
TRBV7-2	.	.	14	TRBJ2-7	CASSSPGRPYEQYF	TGTGCCAGCAGCTCTCCGGGACGGCCCTACGAGCAGTACTTC
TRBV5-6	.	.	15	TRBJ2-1	CASSFRGSGYNEQFF	TGTGCCAGCAGCTTTAGGGGATCGGGCTACAATGAGCAGTTCTTC
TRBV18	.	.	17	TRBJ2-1	CASSPRPSDYSYNEQFF	TGTGCCAGCTCACCACGACCATCTGACTACTCCTACAATGAGCAGTTCTTC
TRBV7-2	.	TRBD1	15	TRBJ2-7	CASSTWDSSSYEQYF	TGTGCCAGCAGCACATGGGACAGTAGCTCCTACGAGCAGTACTTC
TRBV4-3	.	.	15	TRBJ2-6	CASSLRGAGANVLTF	TGCGCCAGCAGCCTCCGAGGGGCTGGGGCCAACGTCCTGACTTTC
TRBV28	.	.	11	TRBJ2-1	CASSPLNEQFF	TGTGCCAGCAGTCCCCTCAATGAGCAGTTCTTC
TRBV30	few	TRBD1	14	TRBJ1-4	CANQGQGAGEKLFF	TGTGCCAACCAGGGACAGGGGGCCGGGGAAAAACTGTTTTTT
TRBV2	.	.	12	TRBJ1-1	CASSTGDTEAFF	TGTGCCAGCAGCACGGGGGACACTGAAGCTTTCTTT
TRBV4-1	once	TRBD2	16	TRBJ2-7	CASSQTETSGSYEQYF	TGCGCCAGCAGCCAAACTGAAACTAGCGGGAGTTACGAGCAGTACTTC
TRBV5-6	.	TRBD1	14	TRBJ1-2	CASSGTDRGSGYTF	TGTGCCAGCAGCGGGACGGACAGGGGGTCTGGCTACACCTTC
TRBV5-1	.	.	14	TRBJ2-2	CASSLDPGSGELFF	TGCGCCAGCAGCTTGGACCCCGGGAGCGGGGAGCTGTTTTTT
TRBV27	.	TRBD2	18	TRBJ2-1	CASSGQATSGISYNEQFF	TGTGCCAGCAGTGGCCAAGCGACTAGCGGGATATCCTACAATGAGCAGTTCTTC
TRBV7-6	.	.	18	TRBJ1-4	CASSLAPGPVGRNEKLFF	TGTGCCAGCAGCTTAGCGCCGGGGCCGGTGGGGCGGAATGAAAAACTGTTTTTT
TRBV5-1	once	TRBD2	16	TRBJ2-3	CASSFAALAATDTQYF	TGCGCCAGCAGCTTCGCCGCGCTAGCGGCCACAGATACGCAGTATTTT
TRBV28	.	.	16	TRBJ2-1	CASSFESWQGYNEQFF	TGTGCCAGCAGTTTTGAGTCGTGGCAGGGGTACAATGAGCAGTTCTTC
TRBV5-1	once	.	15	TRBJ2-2	CASSLSSVYTGELFF	TGCGCCAGCAGCTTGTCCTCGGTCTACACCGGGGAGCTGTTTTTT
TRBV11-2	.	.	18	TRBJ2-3	CASSLFGLSGISTDTQYF	TGTGCCAGCAGCTTATTCGGTCTCAGTGGTATAAGCACAGATACGCAGTATTTT
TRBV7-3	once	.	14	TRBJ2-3	CASSSGTFTDTQYF	TGTGCCAGCAGTTCTGGGACATTCACAGATACGCAGTATTTT
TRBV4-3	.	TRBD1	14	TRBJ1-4	CASSQEDRGEKLFF	TGCGCCAGCAGCCAAGAGGACAGGGGAGAAAAACTGTTTTTT
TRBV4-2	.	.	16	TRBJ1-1	CASSQEDGGSGTEAFF	TGTGCCAGCAGCCAAGAAGATGGGGGCTCGGGCACTGAAGCTTTCTTT
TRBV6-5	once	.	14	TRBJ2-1	CASSRRQPANEQFF	TGTGCCAGCAGTAGGCGCCAGCCCGCCAATGAGCAGTTCTTC
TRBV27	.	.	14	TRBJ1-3	CASSSYGSGNTIYF	TGTGCCAGCAGTTCCTACGGCTCTGGAAACACCATATATTTT
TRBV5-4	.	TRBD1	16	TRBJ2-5	CASTSPTTGGGETQYF	TGTGCCAGCACCTCCCCCACCACAGGGGGCGGAGAGACCCAGTACTTC
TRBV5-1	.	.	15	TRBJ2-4	CASSWTQIAKNIQYF	TGCGCCAGCAGCTGGACACAGATAGCCAAAAACATTCAGTACTTC
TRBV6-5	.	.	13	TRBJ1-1	CASSYDRSTEAFF	TGTGCCAGCAGTTACGACAGATCCACTGAAGCTTTCTTT
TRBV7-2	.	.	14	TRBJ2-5	CASSLGVAWETQYF	TGTGCCAGCAGCTTAGGGGTGGCTTGGGAGACCCAGTACTTC
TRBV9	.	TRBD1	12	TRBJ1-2	CASRGQRYGYTF	TGTGCCAGCAGGGGACAGCGCTATGGCTACACCTTC
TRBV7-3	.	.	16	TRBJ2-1	CASSLAPKTAYNEQFF	TGTGCCAGCAGCTTAGCTCCTAAAACGGCCTACAATGAGCAGTTCTTC
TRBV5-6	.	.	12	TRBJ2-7	CASSWGVYEQYF	TGTGCCAGCAGTTGGGGGGTCTACGAGCAGTACTTC
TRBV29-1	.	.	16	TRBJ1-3	CSVEGEGVSSGNTIYF	TGCAGCGTTGAAGGAGAGGGCGTAAGCTCTGGAAACACCATATATTTT
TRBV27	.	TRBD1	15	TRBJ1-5	CASRPTGGAGQPQHF	TGTGCCAGCAGACCGACAGGGGGGGCGGGCCAGCCCCAGCATTTT
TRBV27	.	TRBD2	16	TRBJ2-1	CASSLSLAGGYNEQFF	TGTGCCAGCAGTTTATCGCTAGCGGGAGGCTACAATGAGCAGTTCTTC
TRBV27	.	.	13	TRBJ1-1	CASSLSGVTEAFF	TGTGCCAGCAGTTTATCCGGGGTTACTGAAGCTTTCTTT
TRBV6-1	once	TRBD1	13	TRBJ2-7	CASIWTGTYEQYF	TGTGCCAGCATTTGGACAGGTACCTACGAGCAGTACTTC
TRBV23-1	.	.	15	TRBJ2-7	CASSQYPGHGYEQYF	TGCGCCAGCAGTCAATATCCGGGACACGGCTACGAGCAGTACTTC
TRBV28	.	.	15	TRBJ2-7	CASSLPSSRSYEQYF	TGTGCCAGCAGTTTACCGTCAAGTCGGTCGTACGAGCAGTACTTC
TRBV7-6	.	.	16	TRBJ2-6	CASSLVVRSGANVLTF	TGTGCCAGCAGCTTAGTAGTGCGCTCTGGGGCCAACGTCCTGACTTTC